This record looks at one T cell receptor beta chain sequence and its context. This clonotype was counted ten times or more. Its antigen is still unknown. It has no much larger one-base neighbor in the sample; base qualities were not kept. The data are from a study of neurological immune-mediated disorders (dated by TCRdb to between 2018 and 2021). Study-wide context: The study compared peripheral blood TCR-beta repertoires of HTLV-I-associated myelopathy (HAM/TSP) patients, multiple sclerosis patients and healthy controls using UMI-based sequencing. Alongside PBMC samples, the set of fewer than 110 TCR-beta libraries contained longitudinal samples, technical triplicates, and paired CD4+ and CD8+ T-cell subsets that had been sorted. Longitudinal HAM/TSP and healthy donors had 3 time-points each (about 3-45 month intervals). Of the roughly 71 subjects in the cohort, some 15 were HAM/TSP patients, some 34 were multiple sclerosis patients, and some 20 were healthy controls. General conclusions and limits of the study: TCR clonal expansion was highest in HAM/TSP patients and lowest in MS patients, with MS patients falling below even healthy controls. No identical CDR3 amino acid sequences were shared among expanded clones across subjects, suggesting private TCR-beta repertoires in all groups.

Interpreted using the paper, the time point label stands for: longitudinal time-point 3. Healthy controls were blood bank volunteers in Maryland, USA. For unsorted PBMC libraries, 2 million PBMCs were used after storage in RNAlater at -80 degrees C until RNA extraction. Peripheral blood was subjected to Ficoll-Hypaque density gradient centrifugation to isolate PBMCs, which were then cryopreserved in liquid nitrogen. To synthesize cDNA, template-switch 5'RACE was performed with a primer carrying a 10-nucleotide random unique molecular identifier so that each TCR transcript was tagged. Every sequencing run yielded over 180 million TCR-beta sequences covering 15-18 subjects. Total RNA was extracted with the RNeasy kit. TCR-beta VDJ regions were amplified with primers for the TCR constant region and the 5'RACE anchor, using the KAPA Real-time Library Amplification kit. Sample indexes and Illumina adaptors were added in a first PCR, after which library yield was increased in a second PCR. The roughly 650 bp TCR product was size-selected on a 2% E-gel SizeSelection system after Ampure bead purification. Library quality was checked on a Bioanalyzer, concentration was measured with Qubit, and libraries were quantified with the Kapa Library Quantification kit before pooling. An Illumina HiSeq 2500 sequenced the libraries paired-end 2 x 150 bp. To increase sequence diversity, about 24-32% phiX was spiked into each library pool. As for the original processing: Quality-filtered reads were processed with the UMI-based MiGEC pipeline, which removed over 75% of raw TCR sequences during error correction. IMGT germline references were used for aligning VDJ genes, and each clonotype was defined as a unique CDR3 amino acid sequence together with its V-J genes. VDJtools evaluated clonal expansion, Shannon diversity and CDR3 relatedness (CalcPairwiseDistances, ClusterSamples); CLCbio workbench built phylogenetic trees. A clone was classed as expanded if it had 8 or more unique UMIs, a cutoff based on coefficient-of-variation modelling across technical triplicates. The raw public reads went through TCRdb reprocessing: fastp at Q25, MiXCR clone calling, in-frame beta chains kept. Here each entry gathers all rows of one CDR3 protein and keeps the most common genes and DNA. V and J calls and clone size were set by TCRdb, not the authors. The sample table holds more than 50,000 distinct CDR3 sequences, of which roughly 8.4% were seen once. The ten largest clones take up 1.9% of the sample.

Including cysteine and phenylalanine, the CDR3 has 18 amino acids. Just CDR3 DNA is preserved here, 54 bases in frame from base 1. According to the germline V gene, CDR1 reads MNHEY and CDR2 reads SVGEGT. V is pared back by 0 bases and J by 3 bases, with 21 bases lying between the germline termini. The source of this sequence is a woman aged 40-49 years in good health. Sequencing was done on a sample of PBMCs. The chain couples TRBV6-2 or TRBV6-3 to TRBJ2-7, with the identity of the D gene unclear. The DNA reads TGTGCCAGCAGTTACTCAGGTTCGAGGACCAGAGCCCTCTACGAGCAGTACTTC. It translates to CASSYSGSRTRALYEQYF.